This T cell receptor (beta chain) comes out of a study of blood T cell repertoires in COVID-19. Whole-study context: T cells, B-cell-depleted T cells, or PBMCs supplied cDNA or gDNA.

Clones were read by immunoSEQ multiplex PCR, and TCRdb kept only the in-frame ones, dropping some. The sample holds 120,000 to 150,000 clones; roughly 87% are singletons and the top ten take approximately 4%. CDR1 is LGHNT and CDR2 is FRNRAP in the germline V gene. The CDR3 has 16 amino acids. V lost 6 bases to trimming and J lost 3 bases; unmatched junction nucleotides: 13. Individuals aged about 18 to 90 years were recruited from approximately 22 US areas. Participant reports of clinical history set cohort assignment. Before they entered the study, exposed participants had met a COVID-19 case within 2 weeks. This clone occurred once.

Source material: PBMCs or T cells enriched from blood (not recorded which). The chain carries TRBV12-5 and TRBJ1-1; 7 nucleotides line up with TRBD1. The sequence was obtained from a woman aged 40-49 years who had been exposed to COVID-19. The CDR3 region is CASGQARGGAYTEAFF. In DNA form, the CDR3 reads TGTGCTAGTGGCCAAGCTAGAGGGGGCGCATACACTGAAGCTTTCTTT.